This passage covers 3 T cell receptor beta chains from one sample sequenced in a study of cytomegalovirus exposure and HLA in healthy donors. Primers: 60 Vbeta forward and 13 Jbeta reverse. Assay: immunoSEQ multiplex PCR; the TCRdb copy retains only in-frame clones and omits some. The sample lists 130,000 to 150,000 clones, 65% to 85% seen once, with about 6.9% in the top ten. Sequenced: PBMCs. These receptors originate from a woman aged 40 to 49 in good health and CMV-seropositive.

V gene TRBV4-1 combines with J gene TRBJ2-6; perhaps TRBD1 as D (6 bases). The CDR3 sequence is 15 residues long. Trimming pared 0 bases from V and 3 bases from J, leaving 6 bases between. The germline V gene has CDR1 MGHRA and CDR2 YSYEKL. CDR3 in DNA: TGCGCCAGCAGCCAAGAAGGGGGTGGGGCCAACGTCCTGACTTTC. Protein product: CASSQEGGGANVLTF.

V and J are TRBV7-6 and TRBJ1-2, with 9 nucleotides matching TRBD1. The CDR3 is 14 residues long. V dropped 5 bases and J dropped 4; count of bases not matched to a gene: 5. Germline V gives CDR1 SGHVS, CDR2 FNYEAQ. CDR3 coding DNA: TGTGCCAGCAGCCCAGGGACAGGGACCTATGGCTACACCTTC. Its translation is CASSPGTGTYGYTF.

This chain joins TRBV9 and TRBJ2-5; 8 nucleotides align to TRBD1. The DNA end favors TRBJ2-7, so the J call may be wrong. Germline-derived CDR1 and CDR2 are SGDLS and YYNGEE. The CDR3 is made up of 15 amino acids. The CDR3 coding sequence is TGTGCCAGCAGCGTAGGACTAGGACAGGGCTACGAGCAGTACTTC. This translates into CASSVGLGQGYEQYF.